A single sample gave rise to the 5 T cell receptor beta chains below, sequenced in a study of identical twins. MiXCR, applied by TCRdb to the 5' RACE reads, yields one record per CDR3 protein. The sample carries 1.5 million to 2 million distinct CDR3 sequences, about 32% recorded once. Sequencing was performed on cord blood. The receptors were gathered from a newborn girl in good health.

This chain joins TRBV6-1 and TRBJ1-5, with a weak D call TRBD1 (5 bases). Between the trimmed V and J ends, which lost 6 bases and 7 bases, there was a span of 25 bases. Germline-derived CDR1 and CDR2 are MNHNS and SASEGT. The CDR3 contains 17 residues. The CDR3 here is CASRTEVRGAIEQPQHF. The CDR3 region has the DNA TGTGCCAGCAGGACGGAGGTTAGGGGTGCAATTGAGCAGCCCCAGCATTTT.

This clonotype came up a few times. The chain combines TRBV4-1 with TRBJ2-7; 7 nucleotides align to TRBD2. The germline V gene has CDR1 MGHRA and CDR2 YSYEKL. V shed 3 bases, J shed 7 bases, and the junction held 15 bases outside the gene matches. This CDR3 contains 16 residues. The CDR3 region has the DNA TGCGCCAGCAGCCACCTACTAGCGCCCCTTTACAATGAGCAGTACTTC. Amino acid sequence: CASSHLLAPLYNEQYF.

V is TRBV5-1 and J is TRBJ1-5; 10 bases align to TRBD1. Germline trimming cut 4 bases from V and 5 bases from J; bases unmatched to any gene: 12. This CDR3 is 17 amino acids long. Germline CDR1 is SGHRS and CDR2 is YFSETQ. The CDR3 sequence is CASSPRGTGVSDQPQHF. The DNA of the CDR3 is TGCGCCAGCAGCCCCCGGGGGACAGGGGTTTCTGATCAGCCCCAGCATTTT. The full variable domain, its missing parts supplied by reference TRBV5-1 and TRBJ1-5, is KAGVTQTPRYLIKTRGQQVTLSCSPISGHRSVSWYQQTPGQGLQFLFEYFSETQRNKGNFPGRFSGRQFSNSRSEMNVSTLELGDSALYLCASSPRGTGVSDQPQHFGDGTRLSIL.

This clonotype was observed a few times. The gene calls are TRBV5-1 and TRBJ2-7; 10 bases fit TRBD2. The V segment lost 1 base and the J segment 5 bases; nucleotides outside the gene matches: 15. The CDR3 sequence is 18 residues long. The germline V gene has CDR1 SGHRS and CDR2 YFSETQ. The CDR3 bases are TGCGCCAGCAGCTTGTTTAGCTTTGGGGGGACTAGCGTAAACGAGCAGTACTTC. Encoded protein: CASSLFSFGGTSVNEQYF.

V usage is TRBV15 and J usage is TRBJ2-6; D is possibly TRBD1 or TRBD2 (5 bases each). Germline CDR1 and CDR2: LNHNV and YYDKDF (reference sequence). The V gene lost 0 bases and the J gene lost 4 bases, with 10 bases spanning the gap. This CDR3 has 16 residues. The CDR3 reads CATSRDVGTGANVLTF. The CDR3 bases are TGTGCCACCAGCAGAGACGTGGGGACCGGGGCCAACGTCCTGACTTTC.